Below, 12 T cell receptor beta chains from the same sample are listed, as sequenced in a study of metastatic and nonmetastatic thyroid tumors. TCRdb reprocessed the PCR reads via MiXCR. This table has about 16,000 clones, around a third appearing once. Among the patients, none had received any treatment before thyroid surgery. The specimen was tumor tissue. These receptors were obtained from a male donor with papillary thyroid cancer or a benign thyroid nodule (not recorded which). Some clones in this sample may be carry-over from other donors' samples.

This clone has more than one count but fewer than ten. This same CDR3 is encoded by further DNA sequences in the sample. The chain carries TRBV13 and TRBJ1-1, with D maybe TRBD1 (5 bases). The germline V and J ends were trimmed by 0 bases and 2 bases, with 7 bases remaining between them. This CDR3 contains 14 residues. Per the germline V gene, CDR1 is PRHDT and CDR2 is FYEKMQ (reference sequence). The CDR3: CASSLGQGNTEAFF. Here the CDR3 DNA reads TGTGCCAGCAGCTTAGGCCAGGGAAACACTGAAGCTTTCTTT.

V usage is TRBV4-1 and J usage is TRBJ2-1; 14 bases align to TRBD2. The germline V gene has CDR1 MGHRA and CDR2 YSYEKL. The CDR3 is 16 amino acids. V shed 3 bases, J shed 2 bases, and the junction held 0 bases outside the gene matches. The CDR3 loop reads CASSQGLAGAYNEQFF. In DNA, the CDR3 is TGCGCCAGCAGCCAGGGACTAGCGGGAGCCTACAATGAGCAGTTCTTC.

This clone came up many times. The CDR3 loop is CASSPDRATKNIQYF. The CDR3 bases are TGTGCCAGCAGCCCGGACAGGGCGACCAAAAACATTCAGTACTTC. This chain uses TRBV5-4 with TRBJ2-4, with 8 bases that match TRBD1. Per germline, CDR1 SGHNT and CDR2 YYREEE (reference sequence). Germline trimming cut 4 bases from V and 2 bases from J; bases unmatched to any gene: 5. CDR3 length equals 15 residues.

The sample holds a few counts of this clone. This chain uses TRBV4-1 with TRBJ1-2; D call uncertain. In germline, CDR1 is MGHRA, CDR2 YSYEKL. V shed 5 bases and J shed 3 bases, with 13 bases lying between them. The CDR3 has 14 amino acids. CDR3 residues: CASSEGPGDYGYTF. In nucleotides, the CDR3 is TGCGCCAGCAGCGAAGGGCCTGGAGACTATGGCTACACCTTC.

The sample holds many counts of this clone. The genes are TRBV6-1 and TRBJ1-1; a possible D gene is TRBD1 (6 bases). CDR3 length equals 17 residues. Trimming took 6 bases from V and 1 from J, leaving 21 bases between them. Per the germline V gene, CDR1 is MNHNS and CDR2 is SASEGT. The CDR3 region is CASSLGRWTARNTEAFF. In DNA form, the CDR3 reads TGTGCCAGCAGCTTAGGAAGATGGACAGCGCGGAACACTGAAGCTTTCTTT.

This clone was counted at least ten times. The J gene is TRBJ2-2, the V gene TRBV28; TRBD2 aligns across 7 bases. The CDR3 consists of 14 residues. V shed 5 bases and J 5 bases; nucleotides not matched to a gene: 5. Germline CDR1 and CDR2: MDHEN and SYDVKM. CDR3 residues: CASSPWTSTGELFF. The CDR3, as DNA: TGTGCCAGCAGTCCTTGGACTAGTACCGGGGAGCTGTTTTTT.

This clone appeared many times. This sequence joins TRBV6-2 or TRBV6-3 and TRBJ2-5, with a tentative D call TRBD2 (5 bases). Germline CDR1 MNHEY, CDR2 SVGEGT. The CDR3 has 14 amino acids. V was trimmed by 5 bases and J by 5 bases, leaving 15 bases between them. Written as DNA, the CDR3 is TGTGCCAGCAGTCCTAGGACTGGCCTGGAGACCCAGTACTTC. Its protein is CASSPRTGLETQYF.

As concerns this clone: It is likely a read error, because the conserved phenylalanine at the end of the CDR3 is missing. This chain connects TRBV5-1 to TRBJ2-3; the D is unclear. Germline CDR1 and CDR2: SGHRS and YFSETQ. The CDR3 runs to 13 residues. The CDR3 bases are TGCGCCAGAAGCTTGGACGACGCAGATACGCAGTATTAT. Translation: CARSLDDADTQYY.

The chain joins TRBV30 to TRBJ2-2, with a weak D call TRBD1 (6 bases). V gave up 1 base and J gave up 5 bases, with 8 bases separating them. Germline assignment: CDR1 GTSNPN and CDR2 SVGIG (reference sequence). The CDR3 runs to 13 residues. CDR3 in DNA: TGTGCCTGGAGTGGGACAGCAACCGGGGAGCTGTTTTTT. As protein: CAWSGTATGELFF.

The rearrangement links TRBV24-1 to TRBJ2-3; D is possibly TRBD2 (5 bases). Germline CDR1 is KGHDR and CDR2 is SFDVKD. This CDR3 has 17 residues. V lost 3 bases and J 0 bases, leaving 15 bases between the germline ends. The CDR3 DNA is TGTGCCACCAGTGATCCGATGAGCGGATTAAGCACAGATACGCAGTATTTT. Its translation is CATSDPMSGLSTDTQYF.

This clone was observed at least ten times. The chain has TRBV6-1 and TRBJ2-7, with 7 nucleotides matching TRBD2. Germline V gene lookup returns CDR1 MNHNS and CDR2 SASEGT. V lost 6 bases to trimming and J lost 0 bases; unmatched junction nucleotides: 8. The CDR3 consists of 15 residues. The DNA for the CDR3 is TGTGCCAGCAGATTGACTAGCTCAAACTCCTACGAGCAGTACTTC. This gives the protein CASRLTSSNSYEQYF.

This clone is medium-sized within its sample. J is TRBJ1-6 and V is TRBV30; D is ambiguous. CDR3 length: 14 residues. Per germline, CDR1 GTSNPN and CDR2 SVGIG (reference sequence). V lost 0 bases and J lost 10, with 13 bases in between. The chain's CDR3 is CAWSVGASRSPLHF. The CDR3, as DNA: TGTGCCTGGAGTGTCGGCGCGTCAAGGTCACCCCTCCACTTT.